This T cell receptor beta chain appears in the sequencing data of a study of T cells in Graves' hyperthyroidism and ophthalmopathy (dated by TCRdb to the late 2010s). Describing the broader study: Peripheral blood was collected at initial diagnosis, before any treatment. To identify TCR V-J signatures that set the groups apart, the researchers used a discovery cohort of more than 95 patients, made up of under 50 with Graves' ophthalmopathy and around 58 with stable Graves' hyperthyroidism. Whether ophthalmopathy could be predicted prospectively was tested in an independent validation cohort made up of 18 hyperthyroidism patients plus 17 patients who later progressed to ophthalmopathy. The 100 or so discovery patients were randomly divided into training and test sets at a 7:3 ratio. In addition, the study compared T-cell repertoires in thyroid tissue and in blood from over 5 Graves' hyperthyroidism patients. Once sampling was done, hyperthyroidism patients were given methimazole at a starting dose of 30 mg daily, whereas ophthalmopathy patients were given high-dose intravenous methylprednisolone. The paper reports TCR Vbeta CDR3 sequencing of over 120 peripheral blood samples: 40 to 45 ophthalmopathy, fewer than 80 hyperthyroidism and around 17 progressor patients. The study at large found these results: Ophthalmopathy was separated from stable hyperthyroidism by a 13 V-J signature model, with over 85% sensitivity and about 81% specificity obtained in cross-validation and 80%/75% obtained in testing. Most expanded thyroid clonotypes (frequency above 0.001) were also detected in blood, a finding suggesting that blood repertoires may reflect thyroid immune responses. Sample size was not statistically predetermined, and investigators were not blinded to group allocation. In validation, the model predicted progression to ophthalmopathy with approximately 69% sensitivity and around 72% specificity, a median of 6.5 months before onset.

This clonotype was observed a handful of times. The antigen it recognizes is unknown. The input lacks base qualities; no much larger clone sits a single base away. Amplification of TCR beta CDR3 regions was carried out from RNA transcripts. The TCR CDR3 was subjected to a first round of RT-PCR using the HTBI primer set and the Qiagen OneStep RT-PCR kit. The libraries were constructed in a second round of multiplex PCR and then size-selected and purified. Sequencing of the libraries was done on an Illumina HiSeq2000 using paired-end 100 bp reads. Processing in the source paper ran as follows. SOAPnuke was used to process the raw data, throwing out any read that contained adapters or uncalled bases, had a mean Phred below 15, or lacked an exact constant-primer or identifier match. COPE v1.2.5 was used to merge the high-quality paired reads, and each unique nucleotide sequence was defined as a clonotype. MiTCR v1.1 was used to align clonotypes to the IMGT TRBV, TRBD and TRBJ reference segments. Only V-J combinations with frequency above 0.0001, covering roughly 99% of repertoires, were analysed. The TCS score was defined as the ratio of F50 (clonal expansion) to E x V (chaos), calculated using BLOSUM62-based TCRdist between CDR3 peptides within each V-J. Welch's t-statistics and random forest reduced 500 to 550 V-J features to 13, which were used in a naive Bayes classifier (R e1071). TCRdb ran its own pipeline on the public reads, namely fastp trimming at Q25 and MiXCR clone calling, and kept in-frame beta chains. Rows with one shared CDR3 protein collapse into an entry with the most common genes and DNA. TCRdb's processing, not the study's, gives the V and J calls here. The sample includes approximately 620,000 distinct CDR3 sequences, with about 15% observed a single time. The ten largest clonotypes hold about 5.8% of the sample.

The hyperthyroidism patients were between 18 and 65 years old and newly diagnosed, with a disease duration of less than 2 months. Any patient with an uncontrolled infection, another autoimmune disease, pregnancy or lactation was excluded. Diagnoses relied on clinical symptoms, serum thyroxine and TRAb, thyroid ultrasound and orbital computed tomography. Blood from progressor patients was collected at the time of first diagnosis with hyperthyroidism, before any ophthalmopathy symptoms had appeared. Ficoll-Paque density gradient centrifugation was used to isolate PBMCs from under 11 ml of fresh peripheral blood. Progressor patients were initially diagnosed with Graves' hyperthyroidism and developed ophthalmopathy during follow-up. Total RNA was extracted with Trizol reagent, and quality was checked on an Agilent 2100 Bioanalyzer. Trimming costs V 3 bases and J 4 bases, and their ends lie 17 bases apart. The CDR3 holds 16 amino acids from the cysteine to the phenylalanine. Only the CDR3 part of the read is kept: 48 bases, read in frame from the first base. Per the germline V gene, KGHDR is the CDR1 and SFDVKD is the CDR2.

The specimen was blood. This receptor was obtained from a woman in her 30s with Graves' hyperthyroidism that later progressed to Graves' ophthalmopathy. Here the chain combines TRBV24-1 and TRBJ1-2, and perhaps TRBD1 as D gene, on 5 matching bases. CDR3 region: CATSDGNPGGGYGYTF. The DNA reads TGTGCCACCAGTGATGGGAACCCCGGGGGAGGCTATGGCTACACCTTC.